Listed here are 14 T cell receptor beta chains from one sample, sequenced in a study of cytomegalovirus exposure and HLA in healthy donors. Here immunoSEQ multiplex PCR was the method, and the copy in TCRdb shows in-frame clones only, minus some. Here the sample spans roughly 300,000 clones, about 85% being singletons. The sample taken for sequencing was PBMCs. These receptors were taken from a woman aged 25 to 39 in good health and CMV-seropositive.

A single count supports this clone. The rearrangement joins TRBV7-8 to TRBJ2-3; D is possibly TRBD2 (6 bases). Trimming removed 1 base from V and 2 bases from J, with 13 bases in between. Germline assignment: CDR1 SGHVS and CDR2 FQNEAQ. This CDR3 is 16 amino acids long. The CDR3 protein is CASSLVLAEHTDTQYF. CDR3 sequence (DNA): TGTGCCAGCAGCTTAGTACTAGCAGAACACACAGATACGCAGTATTTT.

This chain links TRBV18 with TRBJ2-3, with D perhaps matching TRBD2 (6 bases). Trimming took 6 bases from V and 2 from J, leaving 12 bases between them. Per germline, CDR1 KGHSH and CDR2 LQKENI. CDR3 length equals 14 residues. For the CDR3, the DNA is TGTGCCAGCTCCCCCCAGGGACTCACAGATACGCAGTATTTT. Protein product: CASSPQGLTDTQYF.

The chain employs TRBV15 and TRBJ1-1; TRBD1 matches at 7 bases. Germline V gene data show CDR1 as LNHNV and CDR2 as YYDKDF (reference sequence). V shed 2 bases, J shed 5 bases, and the junction held 2 bases outside the gene matches. CDR3 length: 13 residues. CDR3 in amino acids: CATSRSRGTEAFF. The CDR3 bases are TGTGCCACCAGCAGATCCAGGGGGACTGAAGCTTTCTTT.

This chain connects TRBV7-3 to TRBJ2-5; 8 bases are a match to TRBD2. The CDR3 has 20 residues. V dropped 2 bases and J dropped 2; count of bases not matched to a gene: 19. Germline CDR1 SGHTA, CDR2 FQGTGA. The CDR3 region has the DNA TGTGCCAGCAGCTTAGGGCGAGCTAGCGGGCCGAACTTTAGACAAGAGACCCAGTACTTC. Encoded protein: CASSLGRASGPNFRQETQYF.

The chain joins TRBV30 to TRBJ2-7, with 9 bases that match TRBD2. The junction had 20 bases not matched to a gene; V was cut back by 4 bases and J by 1 base. This CDR3 has 19 residues. Germline values: CDR1 GTSNPN, CDR2 SVGIG (reference sequence). The CDR3 region is CAWNRLSGVSTSGSYEQYF. The CDR3 bases are TGTGCCTGGAATCGACTATCGGGGGTTTCGACTAGCGGATCCTACGAGCAGTACTTC. Looking up the rest from reference TRBV30 and TRBJ2-7 gives the full variable domain: SQTIHQWPATLVQPVGSPLSLECTVEGTSNPNLYWYRQAAGRGLQLLFYSVGIGQISSEVPQNLSASRPQDRQFILSSKKLLLSDSGFYLCAWNRLSGVSTSGSYEQYFGPGTRLTVT.

CDR3 region: CASSRQGAMGNQPQHF. The CDR3 coding sequence is TGCGCCAGCAGCCGACAGGGGGCGATGGGCAATCAGCCCCAGCATTTT. V usage is TRBV5-1 and J usage is TRBJ1-5; TRBD1 aligns across 10 bases. The CDR3 is 16 residues long. V trimming: 4 bases; J trimming: 2 bases; junction bases outside the gene matches: 6. Germline-derived CDR1 and CDR2 are SGHRS and YFSETQ.

The chain uses TRBV18 and TRBJ2-7, with 9 bases identical to TRBD1. The CDR3 loop spans 15 amino acids. After removal of 5 bases from V and 1 base from J, the junction contained 6 bases not matched to a gene. The germline gives CDR1 KGHSH, CDR2 LQKENI. CDR3 loop: CASSYGTGTSYEQYF. The CDR3 coding sequence is TGTGCCAGCTCATACGGGACAGGGACTTCCTACGAGCAGTACTTC. The whole variable domain, filled in from reference TRBV18 and TRBJ2-7, reads NAGVMQNPRHLVRRRGQEARLRCSPMKGHSHVYWYRQLPEEGLKFMVYLQKENIIDESGMPKERFSAEFPKEGPSILRIQQVVRGDSAAYFCASSYGTGTSYEQYFGPGTRLTVT.

This clone was counted a single time. V and J are TRBV2 and TRBJ1-2; D may be TRBD1 (6 bases). CDR1 is SNHLY and CDR2 is FYNNEI in the germline V gene. V was cut by 6 bases and J by 1 base, with 15 bases left in between. CDR3 length equals 15 residues. The DNA for the CDR3 is TGTGCCAGCAGCGAAACAGGGCTGGGTAACTATGGCTACACCTTC. Translating gives CASSETGLGNYGYTF. The whole variable domain, remainder taken from reference TRBV2 and TRBJ1-2, is EPEVTQTPSHQVTQMGQEVILRCVPISNHLYFYWYRQILGQKVEFLVSFYNNEISEKSEIFDDQFSVERPDGSNFTLKIRSTKLEDSAMYFCASSETGLGNYGYTFGSGTRLTVV.

V usage is TRBV5-4 and J usage is TRBJ1-2; 7 nucleotides agree with TRBD1. CDR1 SGHNT and CDR2 YYREEE come from the germline V gene (reference sequence). V dropped 4 bases and J dropped 8; count of bases not matched to a gene: 8. The CDR3 extends over 13 amino acids. The chain's CDR3 is CASSTRTGRGYTF. The CDR3 DNA is TGTGCCAGCAGCACACGGACAGGTCGGGGCTACACCTTC.

The chain employs TRBV19 and TRBJ2-5, with TRBD2 identical over 10 bases. Germline loops: CDR1 LNHDA, CDR2 SQIVND (reference sequence). This CDR3 has 18 amino acids. The junction had 10 bases not matched to a gene; V was cut back by 2 bases and J by 1 base. CDR3 region: CASSITAGGPSSQETQYF. The DNA for the CDR3 is TGTGCCAGTAGTATAACAGCGGGGGGGCCTAGTAGCCAAGAGACCCAGTACTTC.

The genes are TRBV5-6 and TRBJ2-7; D is tentatively TRBD1 or TRBD2 (5 bases each). Germline CDR1 is SGHDT and CDR2 is YYEEEE. This CDR3 region has 12 residues. Trimming took 5 bases from V and 3 from J, leaving 9 bases between them. CDR3 nucleotide sequence: TGTGCCAGCAGAGGGGACCTCTACGAGCAGTACTTC. It codes for CASRGDLYEQYF.

The CDR3 region has the DNA TGTGCCAGCAGCCCCCGGGACGGCCCCTACGAGCAGTACTTC. Translation: CASSPRDGPYEQYF. The V and J genes are TRBV7-2 and TRBJ2-7, with D perhaps TRBD1 or TRBD2 (5 bases each). Trimming shortened V by 5 bases and J by 2 bases, and 13 bases separated the two germline ends. Germline lookup yields CDR1 SGHTA and CDR2 FQGNSA. This CDR3 has 14 amino acids. The variable domain in full, with the rest retrieved from reference TRBV7-2 and TRBJ2-7, is GAGVSQSPSNKVTEKGKDVELRCDPISGHTALYWYRQSLGQGLEFLIYFQGNSAPDKSGLPSDRFSAERTGGSVSTLTIQRTQQEDSAVYLCASSPRDGPYEQYFGPGTRLTVT.

V usage is TRBV7-9 and J usage is TRBJ1-3; D is possibly TRBD1 (5 bases). The CDR3 extends over 17 amino acids. Trimming pared 5 bases from V and 0 bases from J, leaving 17 bases between. Germline assignment: CDR1 SEHNR and CDR2 FQNEAQ (reference sequence). The DNA for the CDR3 is TGTGCCAGCAGCCCCCACGCGACAGTCATCTCTGGAAACACCATATATTTT. It yields the protein CASSPHATVISGNTIYF.

Here the CDR3 DNA reads TGTGCCAGCAGCTTAGCCGGCGGCAGGGGCAGCGGTTCACCCCTCCACTTT. As protein: CASSLAGGRGSGSPLHF. The genes are TRBV7-6 and TRBJ1-6; TRBD1 is a possible D gene (6 bases). There are 17 residues in the CDR3. Germline V gene sequence: CDR1 SGHVS, CDR2 FNYEAQ. Between the trimmed V and J ends, which lost 0 bases and 9 bases, there was a span of 18 bases.